The present T cell receptor (beta chain) was sequenced within a study of cytotoxic CD8 clonotypes in ibrutinib-treated CLL. About the study: Responses: some 25 partial, 2 complete; after median roughly 5.5 years, roughly 15 stayed remitted, about twelve progressed.

The protocol was immunoSEQ multiplex PCR, while the TCRdb copy is restricted to in-frame clones and leaves out a portion. The profile shows about 76,000 clones, roughly 85% of them singletons. V shed 4 bases and J 4 bases; nucleotides not matched to a gene: 9. The CDR3 runs to 15 residues. CDR1 SGHDN and CDR2 FVKESK come from the germline V gene. The V gene is TRBV14, the J gene TRBJ2-7; 8 bases are a match to TRBD1. Sequences were derived from PBMCs, sampled after 24 months of ibrutinib treatment. The TCR comes from a human donor with chronic lymphocytic leukemia. The CDR3 coding sequence is TGTGCCAGCAGCCCATCGTTGACAGGGGCATACGAGCAGTACTTC. Amino acid sequence: CASSPSLTGAYEQYF.